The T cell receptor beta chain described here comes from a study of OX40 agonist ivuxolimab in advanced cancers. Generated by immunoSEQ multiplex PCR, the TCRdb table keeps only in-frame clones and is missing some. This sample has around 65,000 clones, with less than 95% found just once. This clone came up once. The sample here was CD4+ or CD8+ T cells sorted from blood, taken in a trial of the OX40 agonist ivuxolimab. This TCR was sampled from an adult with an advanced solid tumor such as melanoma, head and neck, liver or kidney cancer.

In DNA form, the CDR3 reads TGTGCTAGTGGTCAAGGTCGGGGCAGCAACAATGAGCAGTTCTTC. Its translation is CASGQGRGSNNEQFF. This rearrangement joins TRBV12-5 to TRBJ2-1, with D perhaps assigned TRBD1 or TRBD2 (5 bases each). The germline V gene encodes CDR1 LGHNT and CDR2 FRNRAP. Trimming took off 5 bases at V and 5 bases at J, with 16 bases between the two ends. CDR3 length: 15 residues.